The subject of this entry is one T cell receptor (beta chain). The target antigen is unknown. CDR1 and CDR2 from the germline V gene are MNHEY and SMNVEV (reference sequence). J gave up 3 bases and V 0 bases, and 0 bases lay outside the gene matches. The CDR3 sequence is 14 residues long. TCRdb's copy holds only in-frame clones and misses some; the assay was immunoSEQ multiplex PCR. Of roughly 70,000 clones detected, more than 80% appear once; the ten largest clones hold roughly 2.4%. The data belong to a study of T cell responses to AZD1222 COVID-19 vaccine. For the study at large: Second-dose intervals of approximately 4 or approximately 12 weeks were pooled. General observations from the study: Every sample of the repertoires postdated the peak T cell response. The CD4 TCRs associated with vaccination extended across spike and predominated at 160-218 and 743-854. Donors were chiefly white British, with a greater number of females, and clonal diversity was perhaps underestimated.

V gene TRBV27 combines with J gene TRBJ2-7; 9 bases are shared with TRBD1. The sequencing used peripheral blood, collected on day 0 of AZD1222 vaccination. This clonotype originated in an adult in good health. This CDR3 reads CASSLSTGGYEQYF. For the CDR3, the DNA is TGTGCCAGCAGTTTATCGACAGGGGGCTACGAGCAGTACTTC.